This TCR beta chain was identified during a study of blood T cell repertoires in COVID-19. Study details: T cells, B-cell-depleted T cells, or PBMCs provided the cDNA or gDNA that served as material.

As handled by the study authors: Reference gene primer amplification gave estimated nucleated cell counts. Repertoires were generated with immunoSEQ multiplex PCR, while TCRdb's copy carries only in-frame clones and drops some. That table is the source of V, J and clone size, and D and trimming were worked out from the DNA. This sample yields around 100,000 clones, of which around 87% are seen a single time; 15% to 20% belongs to the top ten. The CDR3 is 10 amino acids. Germline CDR1 is MDHEN and CDR2 is SYDVKM. Trimming took 10 bases from V and 2 from J, leaving 5 bases between them. J is TRBJ2-5 and V is TRBV28; unclear D gene. The sequence was collected from a human donor in a cohort sampled during active COVID-19. Sequenced material: peripheral blood. CDR3 bases: TGTGCCACCCGTCAAGAGACCCAGTACTTC. Amino acid sequence: CATRQETQYF.